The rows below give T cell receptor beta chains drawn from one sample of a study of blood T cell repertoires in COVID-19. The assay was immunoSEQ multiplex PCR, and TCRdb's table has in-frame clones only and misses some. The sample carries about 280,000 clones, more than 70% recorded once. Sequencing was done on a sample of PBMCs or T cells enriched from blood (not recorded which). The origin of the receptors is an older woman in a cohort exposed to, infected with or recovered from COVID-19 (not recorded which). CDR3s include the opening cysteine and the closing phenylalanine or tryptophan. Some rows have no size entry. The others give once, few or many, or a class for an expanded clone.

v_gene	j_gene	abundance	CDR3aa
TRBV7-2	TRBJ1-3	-	CASSLRQGSGNTIYF
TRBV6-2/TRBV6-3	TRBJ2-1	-	CASSYSAEQFF
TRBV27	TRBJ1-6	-	CASSPPGQGNAPLHF
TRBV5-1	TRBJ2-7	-	CASSLTSGSYEQYF
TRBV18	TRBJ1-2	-	CASSPNDRSGYTF
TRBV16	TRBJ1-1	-	CASSQPVNTEAFF
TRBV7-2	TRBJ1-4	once	CASSFQGGLGNEKLFF
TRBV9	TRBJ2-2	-	CASSERLAGGSGDLTGELFF
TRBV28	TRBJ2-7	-	CASSLVRGGSHEQYF
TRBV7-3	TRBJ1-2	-	CASSPTGSEGYTF
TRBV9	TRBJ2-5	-	CASSERQGYQETQYF
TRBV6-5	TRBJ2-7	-	CASRGGLGYEQYF
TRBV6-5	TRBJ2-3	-	CASSYGRGTQYF
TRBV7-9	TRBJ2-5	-	CASSLSEQQETQYF
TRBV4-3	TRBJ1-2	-	CASSQSGQFSPYGYTF
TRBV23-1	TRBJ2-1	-	CASSQSWLAEPNEQFF
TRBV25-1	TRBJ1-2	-	CASSDLGTGDGYTF
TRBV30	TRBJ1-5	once	CAWSTGGDQPQHF